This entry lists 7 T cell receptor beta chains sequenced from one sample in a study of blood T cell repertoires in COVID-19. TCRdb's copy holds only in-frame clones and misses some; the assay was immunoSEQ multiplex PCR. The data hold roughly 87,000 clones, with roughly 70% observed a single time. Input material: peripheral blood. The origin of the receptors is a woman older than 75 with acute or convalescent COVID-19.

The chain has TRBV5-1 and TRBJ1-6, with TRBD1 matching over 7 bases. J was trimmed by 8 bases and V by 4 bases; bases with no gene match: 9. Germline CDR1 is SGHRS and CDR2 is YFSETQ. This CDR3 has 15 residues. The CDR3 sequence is CASSLEGGSDSPLHF. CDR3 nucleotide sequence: TGCGCCAGCAGCCTCGAAGGGGGCTCCGATTCACCCCTCCACTTT.

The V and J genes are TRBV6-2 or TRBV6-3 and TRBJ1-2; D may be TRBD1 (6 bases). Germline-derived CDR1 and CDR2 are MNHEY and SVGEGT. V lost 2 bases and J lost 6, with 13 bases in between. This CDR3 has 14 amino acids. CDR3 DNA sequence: TGTGCCAGCAGTTACCCAGGGGACCCCCATGGCTACACCTTC. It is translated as CASSYPGDPHGYTF.

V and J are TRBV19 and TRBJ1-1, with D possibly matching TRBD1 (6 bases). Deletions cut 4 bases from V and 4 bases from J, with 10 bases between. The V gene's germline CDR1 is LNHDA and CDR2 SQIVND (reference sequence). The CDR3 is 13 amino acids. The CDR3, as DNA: TGTGCCAGTAGTAAACAGGGATCCACTGAAGCTTTCTTT. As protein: CASSKQGSTEAFF.

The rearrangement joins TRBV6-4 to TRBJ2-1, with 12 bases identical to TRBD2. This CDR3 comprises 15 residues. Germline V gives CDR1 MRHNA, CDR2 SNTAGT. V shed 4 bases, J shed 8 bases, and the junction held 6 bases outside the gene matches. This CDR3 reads CASSVSSGGAHEQFF. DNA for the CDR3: TGTGCCAGCAGTGTGTCTAGCGGGGGGGCCCATGAGCAGTTCTTC.

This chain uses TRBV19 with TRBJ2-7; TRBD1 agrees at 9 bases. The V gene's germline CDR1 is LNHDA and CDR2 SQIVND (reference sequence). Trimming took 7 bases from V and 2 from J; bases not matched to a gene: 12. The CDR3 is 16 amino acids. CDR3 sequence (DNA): TGTGCCAGTACCAAAACCGACAGGGGGTCCGCCTACGAGCAGTACTTC. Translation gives CASTKTDRGSAYEQYF.

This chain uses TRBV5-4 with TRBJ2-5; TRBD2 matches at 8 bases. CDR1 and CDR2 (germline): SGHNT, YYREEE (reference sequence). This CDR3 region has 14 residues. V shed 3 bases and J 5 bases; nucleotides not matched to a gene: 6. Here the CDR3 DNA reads TGTGCCAGCAGCTGGGGACTAGACGGGGAGACCCAGTACTTC. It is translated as CASSWGLDGETQYF.

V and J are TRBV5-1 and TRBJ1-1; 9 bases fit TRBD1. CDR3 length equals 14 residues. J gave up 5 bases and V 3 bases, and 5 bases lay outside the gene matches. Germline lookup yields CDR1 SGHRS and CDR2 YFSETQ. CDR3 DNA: TGCGCCAGCAGCTCGACAGGGGGTCAGACTGAAGCTTTCTTT. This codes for CASSSTGGQTEAFF.